This T cell receptor beta chain was sequenced during a study of T cells after yellow fever vaccination. One entry per CDR3 protein results from TCRdb running MiXCR on the 5' RACE reads. The sample carries roughly 79,000 distinct CDR3 sequences, around 7.1% recorded once. CDR1 and CDR2 (germline): MDHEN, SYDVKM. V dropped 3 bases and J dropped 9 bases, with 12 bases sitting between them. CDR3 length equals 14 residues. This clonotype has a count of ten or more. Source: CD8+ T cells sorted from PBMCs, taken approximately 11 days after the first yellow fever vaccination. The chain couples TRBV28 to TRBJ1-6; D remains unclear. This TCR came from a man aged 18-30 years who received the YFV17D yellow fever vaccine. In nucleotides, the CDR3 is TGTGCCAGCAGTTTCGGCACCCCTAGTTCACCCCTCCACTTT. It specifies CASSFGTPSSPLHF.